This T cell receptor (beta chain) was sequenced in a study of shared clonotypes between healthy human individuals. Study-wide context: Used for every donor were three CD4 naive, three CD4 memory, two CD8 naive and one CD8 memory plate.

Naive CD8 cells lacked CD45RO and underwent positive selection for CCR7, leaving out terminally differentiated effector memory CD45RA+ cells. Worth noting for this clone: Its target is unknown.

The CDR3 consists of 23 residues. Germline V gene data show CDR1 as SGHRS and CDR2 as YFSETQ. V gave up 7 bases and J gave up 2 bases; unmatched junction bases: 31. This table comes from immunoSEQ multiplex PCR, and its TCRdb copy is limited to in-frame clones, with some not included. The sample carries hundreds of thousands of clones, over 95% recorded once. General observations from the study: Lower generation probabilities were found for non-shared clonotypes than for those shared by all four donors. Large sequencing depth failed to make sorted-subset sequencing complete, rarefaction showed. Naive subsets tended to show greater estimated richness than memory subsets.

The gene calls are TRBV5-1 and TRBJ2-3; 10 nucleotides match TRBD2. The source material was naive CD8+ T cells sorted from blood. The receptor comes from a woman aged 25 to 39 in good health. CDR3 DNA: TGCGCCAGCCAAGAACTAGCGGGAATGCAGGTGTGGCCCCGACTCCCCTACACAGATACGCAGTATTTT. Amino acids: CASQELAGMQVWPRLPYTDTQYF.